These T cell receptor beta chains were read from a single sample in a study of T cells in Graves' hyperthyroidism and ophthalmopathy. One entry per CDR3 protein, called by TCRdb with MiXCR from the multiplex PCR reads. The sample carries around 300,000 distinct CDR3 sequences, 14% recorded once. Material for sequencing was blood. The receptor set was obtained from a woman in her twenties or thirties with Graves' hyperthyroidism. The CDR3 runs from the conserved cysteine through the conserved F or W. The order of the fields is D gene, J gene, clone size, V gene, CDR3 protein, CDR3 DNA. D genes are given only for firm matches. Clone size is shown for a subset of rows, as once, few, many or a class of expanded clone.

d_call: NA
j_call: TRBJ2-7
clone_size: NA
v_call: TRBV9
cdr3_aa: CASSVEGRSYEQYF
cdr3_nt: TGTGCCAGCAGCGTAGAAGGGCGGTCCTACGAGCAGTACTTC

d_call: TRBD2
j_call: TRBJ2-1
clone_size: many
v_call: TRBV20-1
cdr3_aa: CSAGPSGRARYEQFF
cdr3_nt: TGCAGTGCGGGGCCTAGCGGGAGGGCGAGGTATGAGCAGTTCTTC

d_call: TRBD2
j_call: TRBJ2-1
clone_size: many
v_call: TRBV20-1
cdr3_aa: CSASPTSGSYNEQFF
cdr3_nt: TGCAGTGCTAGCCCGACTAGCGGGAGCTACAATGAGCAGTTCTTC

d_call: TRBD1
j_call: TRBJ1-2
clone_size: many
v_call: TRBV7-2
cdr3_aa: CASSPGGANYGYTF
cdr3_nt: TGTGCCAGCAGCCCAGGGGGCGCTAACTATGGCTACACCTTC

d_call: NA
j_call: TRBJ2-1
clone_size: NA
v_call: TRBV18
cdr3_aa: CASSPRFGGYNEQFF
cdr3_nt: TGTGCCAGCTCACCCCGCTTCGGGGGCTACAATGAGCAGTTCTTC

d_call: TRBD1
j_call: TRBJ1-1
clone_size: NA
v_call: TRBV29-1
cdr3_aa: CSVEGTGYGNPEAFF
cdr3_nt: TGCAGCGTTGAAGGGACAGGGTACGGTAATCCTGAAGCTTTCTTT

d_call: NA
j_call: TRBJ1-2
clone_size: many
v_call: TRBV7-9
cdr3_aa: CASSFVMANYGYTF
cdr3_nt: TGTGCCAGCAGCTTCGTTATGGCTAACTATGGCTACACCTTC

d_call: NA
j_call: TRBJ2-1
clone_size: many
v_call: TRBV15
cdr3_aa: CATSRDSRREQFF
cdr3_nt: TGTGCCACCAGCAGAGATTCCAGGAGGGAACAGTTCTTC

d_call: TRBD2
j_call: TRBJ2-1
clone_size: NA
v_call: TRBV18
cdr3_aa: CANSPATSVNEQFF
cdr3_nt: TGTGCCAACTCACCAGCGACTAGCGTCAATGAGCAGTTCTTC

d_call: TRBD2
j_call: TRBJ2-5
clone_size: many
v_call: TRBV2
cdr3_aa: CASSGATSGSSQYF
cdr3_nt: TGTGCCAGCAGTGGAGCGACTAGCGGGAGCTCCCAGTACTTC

d_call: TRBD1
j_call: TRBJ2-7
clone_size: NA
v_call: TRBV27
cdr3_aa: CASSLSAGTGAYEQYF
cdr3_nt: TGTGCCAGCAGTTTATCGGCTGGGACAGGTGCCTACGAGCAGTACTTC

d_call: NA
j_call: TRBJ1-6
clone_size: many
v_call: TRBV28
cdr3_aa: CASRERGGTIASPLHF
cdr3_nt: TGTGCCAGCAGAGAAAGGGGGGGGACTATAGCGTCACCCCTCCACTTT

d_call: NA
j_call: TRBJ2-5
clone_size: many
v_call: TRBV7-2
cdr3_aa: CASSSLVGVEGRETQYF
cdr3_nt: TGTGCCAGCAGCTCACTAGTGGGGGTAGAGGGGAGAGAGACCCAGTACTTC

d_call: NA
j_call: TRBJ1-5
clone_size: NA
v_call: TRBV6-4
cdr3_aa: CASSDSRNQPQHF
cdr3_nt: TGTGCCAGCAGTGACTCGAGGAATCAGCCCCAGCATTTT

d_call: NA
j_call: TRBJ2-7
clone_size: many
v_call: TRBV30
cdr3_aa: CAWTSIRVTYEQYF
cdr3_nt: TGTGCCTGGACCTCCATACGGGTTACCTACGAGCAGTACTTC

d_call: NA
j_call: TRBJ2-5
clone_size: NA
v_call: TRBV3-1
cdr3_aa: CASSHPGLTYF
cdr3_nt: TGTGCCAGCAGCCACCCGGGACTCACCTACTTC

d_call: NA
j_call: TRBJ2-7
clone_size: few
v_call: TRBV4-2
cdr3_aa: CASSLGLATPHEQYF
cdr3_nt: TGTGCCAGCAGCCTCGGGCTAGCGACACCCCACGAGCAGTACTTC

d_call: TRBD2
j_call: TRBJ2-7
clone_size: few
v_call: TRBV19
cdr3_aa: CASSTSGGSSYEQYF
cdr3_nt: TGTGCCAGTAGTACTAGCGGGGGGAGCTCCTACGAGCAGTACTTC

d_call: NA
j_call: TRBJ2-5
clone_size: many
v_call: TRBV12-3/TRBV12-4
cdr3_aa: CASSWDSLGTQYF
cdr3_nt: TGTGCCAGCAGCTGGGACTCCCTTGGTACCCAGTACTTC

d_call: NA
j_call: TRBJ1-4
clone_size: NA
v_call: TRBV12-3/TRBV12-4
cdr3_aa: CASTSGRGFGTNEKLFF
cdr3_nt: TGTGCCAGCACGTCGGGCAGGGGCTTTGGAACTAATGAAAAACTGTTTTTT

d_call: NA
j_call: TRBJ1-4
clone_size: few
v_call: TRBV18
cdr3_aa: CASSPQGATNEKLFF
cdr3_nt: TGTGCCAGCTCACCACAGGGGGCAACTAATGAAAAACTGTTTTTT

d_call: NA
j_call: TRBJ1-5
clone_size: many
v_call: TRBV2
cdr3_aa: CASSEARLLQPQHF
cdr3_nt: TGTGCCAGCAGTGAAGCGCGACTTCTCCAGCCCCAGCATTTT

d_call: NA
j_call: TRBJ1-2
clone_size: many
v_call: TRBV11-2
cdr3_aa: CASSLFYGNYGYTF
cdr3_nt: TGTGCCAGCAGCTTATTCTACGGCAACTATGGCTACACCTTC

d_call: NA
j_call: TRBJ1-2
clone_size: many
v_call: TRBV6-2/TRBV6-3
cdr3_aa: CASRGGVGYTF
cdr3_nt: TGTGCCAGCAGAGGAGGAGTTGGCTACACCTTC

d_call: NA
j_call: TRBJ2-3
clone_size: many
v_call: TRBV2
cdr3_aa: CASKGSLGPDTQYF
cdr3_nt: TGTGCCAGCAAAGGGTCCCTCGGGCCAGATACGCAGTATTTT

d_call: TRBD2
j_call: TRBJ2-1
clone_size: many
v_call: TRBV28
cdr3_aa: CASSLSGRADEQFF
cdr3_nt: TGTGCCAGCAGTTTGTCCGGGAGGGCAGATGAGCAGTTCTTC

d_call: TRBD1
j_call: TRBJ2-3
clone_size: many
v_call: TRBV27
cdr3_aa: CASSSEPGQPTDTQYF
cdr3_nt: TGTGCCAGCAGTTCCGAACCGGGACAGCCCACAGATACGCAGTATTTT

d_call: TRBD2
j_call: TRBJ2-1
clone_size: few
v_call: TRBV20-1
cdr3_aa: CSAWLAGGVNNEQFF
cdr3_nt: TGCAGTGCGTGGCTAGCGGGAGGGGTGAACAATGAGCAGTTCTTC

d_call: NA
j_call: TRBJ1-1
clone_size: many
v_call: TRBV28
cdr3_aa: CASSPGKITEAFF
cdr3_nt: TGTGCCAGCAGTCCGGGCAAAATCACTGAAGCTTTCTTT

d_call: NA
j_call: TRBJ2-5
clone_size: NA
v_call: TRBV6-2/TRBV6-3
cdr3_aa: CASSYDSKQGRETQYF
cdr3_nt: TGTGCCAGCAGTTACGATTCCAAACAGGGCCGGGAGACCCAGTACTTC

d_call: NA
j_call: TRBJ1-1
clone_size: many
v_call: TRBV7-9
cdr3_aa: CASSEQRREAFF
cdr3_nt: TGTGCCAGCAGCGAACAAAGACGAGAAGCTTTCTTT

d_call: TRBD1
j_call: TRBJ1-1
clone_size: few
v_call: TRBV6-1
cdr3_aa: CASRRQGPANTEAFF
cdr3_nt: TGTGCCAGCAGACGACAGGGACCGGCGAACACTGAAGCTTTCTTT

d_call: TRBD1
j_call: TRBJ2-1
clone_size: once
v_call: TRBV7-2
cdr3_aa: CASSQPGQGFNEQFF
cdr3_nt: TGTGCCAGCAGCCAACCGGGACAGGGGTTCAATGAGCAGTTCTTC

d_call: TRBD1
j_call: TRBJ2-3
clone_size: NA
v_call: TRBV10-2
cdr3_aa: CASSDMAGGRTDTQYF
cdr3_nt: TGCGCCAGCAGTGACATGGCAGGGGGTCGCACAGATACGCAGTATTTT

d_call: NA
j_call: TRBJ2-7
clone_size: many
v_call: TRBV12-3/TRBV12-4
cdr3_aa: CASSGGRTYEQYF
cdr3_nt: TGTGCCAGCAGTGGGGGCAGGACCTACGAGCAGTACTTC

d_call: TRBD2
j_call: TRBJ2-1
clone_size: many
v_call: TRBV27
cdr3_aa: CASSFGGRAEFF
cdr3_nt: TGTGCCAGCAGTTTCGGCGGGAGGGCGGAGTTCTTC

d_call: NA
j_call: TRBJ2-1
clone_size: many
v_call: TRBV12-3/TRBV12-4
cdr3_aa: CASSLRIGGRSYNEQFF
cdr3_nt: TGTGCCAGCAGTTTACGTATTGGGGGGCGGTCCTACAATGAGCAGTTCTTC

d_call: TRBD2
j_call: TRBJ2-7
clone_size: many
v_call: TRBV20-1
cdr3_aa: CSAEPGLAGAYEQYF
cdr3_nt: TGCAGTGCTGAGCCGGGACTAGCGGGAGCCTACGAGCAGTACTTC

d_call: TRBD1
j_call: TRBJ1-1
clone_size: many
v_call: TRBV7-6
cdr3_aa: CASSLGTGVMNTEAFF
cdr3_nt: TGTGCCAGCAGCCTAGGGACAGGGGTCATGAACACTGAAGCTTTCTTT

d_call: TRBD1
j_call: TRBJ2-6
clone_size: few
v_call: TRBV27
cdr3_aa: CASSRDSISSGANVLTF
cdr3_nt: TGTGCCAGCAGTAGGGACAGCATTAGCTCTGGGGCCAACGTCCTGACTTTC